The present T cell receptor beta chain was sequenced within a study of cytomegalovirus exposure and HLA in healthy donors (dated by TCRdb to the late 2010s). With regard to the full study: An earlier analysis of about 560 of the donors reported 276 Gb of sequence data and 100 million to 120 million unique TCR beta sequences obtained from some 170 million T cells. The number of donors typed differed by locus, with 629-630 for A, B, C, DRB1 and DQB1, around 500 for DQA1, 606 for DPA1, and some 440 for DPB1. Rather than drawing on any new phenotypic data, the later analysis identified candidate immune exposures from TCR beta sequences and the way those sequences occurred across donors. Donor age, sex, ethnicity and CMV serostatus were compiled together with the repertoire data. To decide whether each TCR beta V gene segment behaved as functional or pseudogenic, an earlier analysis of some 570 of the donors relied on high-throughput TCR beta sequencing. In a later genetic analysis, genome-wide SNP genotypes for about three fifths of the roughly 670 donors were used, and that subset was treated as a discovery cohort. To predict cytomegalovirus infection status, the study brought together high-throughput TCR immunosequencing, statistical association of individual TCRs with disease status, and machine learning. A later analysis re-examined previously published TCR beta repertoires from 610 or so donors and added high-resolution HLA genotyping to investigate patterns of TCR occurrence. Of the roughly 400 genotyped donors, approximately 83% fell in the genetic ancestry cluster associated with self-reported Caucasian donors. Among about 390 genotyped donors of the cohort, an average of approximately 230,000 unique TCR beta nucleotide sequences were sequenced per donor, roughly 18% of them non-productive. About 310 gigabases of sequencing data and 70 million to 85 million unique TCR sequences were included in an early release covering about 700 HLA-typed donors. The T cell repertoires of roughly 660 subjects were profiled by immunosequencing and related to cytomegalovirus serostatus. Besides the first cohort of 666 subjects, a separate validation cohort made up of about 120 different subjects was used. The study was designed to test whether signatures of past pathogen exposure could be identified by cataloging public T cell receptors. Because of strong linkage in the cohort, roughly five DR-DQ haplotypes were treated as single units for association and clustering. All discovery cohort repertoires had been generated using a single sequencing platform. Class I and class II HLA loci were covered by the typing at four-digit resolution.

Taken from the germline V gene, the CDR1 and CDR2 loops are MNHNS and SASEGT. V trim: 10 bases; J trim: 2 bases; unmatched bases: 5. Including cysteine and phenylalanine, the CDR3 has 13 amino acids. Just the 39-base CDR3 DNA is kept, in frame starting at base 1. The library was prepared using the immunoSEQ multiplex PCR assay. For the multiplex PCR, a mixture combining 60 forward primers for TCR Vbeta segments and 13 reverse primers for TCR Jbeta segments was used. The CDR3 region of rearranged TCR beta genes was amplified from genomic DNA by a multiplex PCR assay. Amplified TCR beta libraries were sequenced as 87-base-pair reads on the Illumina HiSeq System. Concerning the study's data processing: In a later analysis, 80 million or so unique TCR beta chains were counted across the approximately 640 repertoires, and roughly 10 million of these chains were shared by at least two donors. A nearest-neighbor algorithm error-corrected the raw reads and collapsed the reads into unique sequences, merging closely related sequences to remove PCR and sequencing errors. CDR3 sequences were aligned to IMGT reference sequences to assign V, D and J gene segments. Each retained sequence needed at least a six-nucleotide match to both a V gene segment and a J gene segment. Rearrangements were called productive when the CDR3 lacked stop codons and stayed in frame with V and J; all others were non-productive. Following IMGT convention, CDR3 was defined as the stretch from the second conserved V-encoded cysteine up to the conserved J-encoded phenylalanine. The earlier analysis of about 610 of the donors excluded any sequence lacking an unambiguous match to a single V gene segment. In an earlier analysis of 587 of the donors, V segments were called functional above 56.7% productive rearrangements and were called segregating when the between-donor standard deviation exceeded 5%. To diagnose cytomegalovirus status from the catalog of TCR beta chain sequences, a statistical classification framework was built. In a later analysis, TCR nucleotide sequences were compared against IMGT/GENE-DB human TR gene sequences so that V and J genes could be assigned. Using the TCRdist pipeline, a later analysis assigned CDR3 sequences along with most-parsimonious VDJ recombination scenarios. A later analysis defined each TCR beta chain by its CDR3 amino acid sequence plus V-gene family, and excluded reads lacking a unique V-gene family. As a way to deal with suspected cross-contamination and a sequencing artifact, a later analysis dropped over 550 nucleotide sequences that were highly shared and had low generation probability. In a later analysis, a clonal expansion index for each public chain was calculated from normalized within-repertoire ranks of inferred template counts. In a later analysis, generation probabilities were computed using a VDJ recombination model fitted to out-of-frame rearrangements, and the results were checked against IGoR. Hypergeometric tests were used in a later analysis to score TCR-TCR, TCR-HLA and TCR-CMV co-occurrence, with a repertoire-size bias correction applied to the TCR pairs. A later analysis estimated false discovery rates by permuting HLA or CMV assignments 20 times. A later analysis grouped co-occurring TCRs with DBSCAN, adding TCRdist sequence similarity when clustering within HLA-allele-positive subsets. For co-occurrence clustering, repertoires with fewer than 30,000 or more than 120,000 public chains were excluded, along with about five repertoires with anomalous nucleotide sharing. What TCRdb holds here is the immuneACCESS table cut down to in-frame rearrangements. Part of the clones is not present; checked against another copy, under half of the missing clones reflect an unresolved V gene, and the others are unexplained. The V and J calls and clone size are taken from that table; D and trimming were inferred from the DNA. The sample table records some 150,000 clones; about 80% of these occur just once. 0.95% to 1.5% of the sample rests with the top ten.

Points the paper makes about the study in general: A later genetic analysis reported fewer N-insertions in productive TCRs among donors in an Asian-associated ancestry cluster than the roughly 690-donor mean. It was suggested by the authors that the approach could potentially be generalized to other disease states and immunological phenotypes. Approximately 16 rarely observed V segments, including chromosome 9 orphons, were excluded from the earlier analysis of several hundred of the donors because counts were too low. Three of the identified cytomegalovirus-associated TCR beta chains were confirmed in vitro to be specific for cytomegalovirus antigens. At a false discovery rate of 0.05, a later analysis linked about 17,000 TCR beta sequences to specific HLA alleles. Most CMV-associated TCR beta chains appeared to be HLA-restricted in a later analysis, and the HLA associations seemed to be driven largely by CMV exposure. A total of about 150 TCR beta chains were listed by the study as associated with cytomegalovirus. The only immune exposure information available for the cohort was CMV serostatus. Strong co-occurrence of HLA alleles, especially DR and DQ, made assigning TCR associations to individual alleles difficult. The classifier was reported to diagnose cytomegalovirus status with high specificity and sensitivity in both the original and validation cohorts. According to a later analysis, TCR association rates differed among HLA loci, with DRB1 alleles showing the most associated TCRs and HLA-C alleles showing the fewest. In a later genetic analysis, a missense DCLRE1C variant was associated with V-gene and J-gene trimming of TCR beta chains, and the association was replicated in an independent cohort. A later analysis found that HLA-associated TCR beta chains were more clonally expanded and had lower generation probabilities than equally common non-associated chains. A further reported finding was that TCR beta sequences accurately predicted the HLA-A and HLA-B alleles for most subjects in the first cohort. The presence/absence analyses assumed that sequencing depth was roughly uniform across donors, and that assumption may not be true. According to a later analysis, parvovirus B19, influenza, CMV and Epstein-Barr virus appeared linked to several top co-occurrence clusters. Correlated functional status among segregating V segments might reflect linkage disequilibrium, but an unknown experimental factor could not be ruled out. Some IMGT-functional V segments, including TRBV6-2 and TRBV6-3, could not be distinguished by the 87-base-pair reads and were therefore excluded. Broadly in line with IMGT annotations, most TCR beta V segments showed up in productive rearrangements about 90% or about 30% of the time in an earlier analysis of 450 to 750 of the donors. A cluster of highly shared sequence variants was judged likely to be a technical artifact of the sequencing pipeline. Most TCR sequences were observed very rarely across donors, whereas some public TCRs were present in many individuals. Because HLA typing was missing for some donors at each locus, association tests included only the typed subset. In this cohort, only TCR beta chains were sequenced, and detectable features were limited by the absence of alpha or paired-chain data.

In total, 666 healthy bone marrow donors made up the cohort. Cohort members were all nominally healthy when sampled, although unrecorded immune exposures were likely present. The donor tested CMV seronegative, placing the donor among the 350 or so seronegative members of the cohort. A peripheral blood sample was collected from each donor, and TCR beta sequencing was performed on peripheral blood mononuclear cells. Genomic DNA extraction from the blood cell samples was performed with the Qiagen DNeasy Blood Extraction Kit. For this clone: Its specific antigen is unknown. It has no much larger one-base neighbor in the sample; base qualities were not kept.

The chain couples TRBV6-1 to TRBJ1-5; the central 7 bases match TRBD1. Sequenced input: PBMCs. This receptor was taken from a woman aged 50 to 60 in good health and CMV-seronegative. The CDR3 reads as follows: CATLGTGNQPQHF. The DNA sequence is as follows: TGTGCCACCCTCGGGACAGGCAATCAGCCCCAGCATTTT.